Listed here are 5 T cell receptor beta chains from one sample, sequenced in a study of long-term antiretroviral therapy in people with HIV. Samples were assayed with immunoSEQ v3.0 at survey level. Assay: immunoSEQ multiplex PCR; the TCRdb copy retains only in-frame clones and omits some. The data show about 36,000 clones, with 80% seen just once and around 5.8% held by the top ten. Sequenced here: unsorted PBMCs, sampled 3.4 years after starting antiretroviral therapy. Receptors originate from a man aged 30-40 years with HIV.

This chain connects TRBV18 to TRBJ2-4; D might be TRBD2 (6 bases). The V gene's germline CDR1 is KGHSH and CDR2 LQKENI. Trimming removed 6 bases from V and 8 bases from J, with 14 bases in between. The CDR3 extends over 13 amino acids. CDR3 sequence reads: CASSRGAGDIQYF. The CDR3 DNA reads TGTGCCAGCTCGCGGGGAGCTGGGGACATTCAGTACTTC. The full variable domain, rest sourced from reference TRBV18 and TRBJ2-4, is NAGVMQNPRHLVRRRGQEARLRCSPMKGHSHVYWYRQLPEEGLKFMVYLQKENIIDESGMPKERFSAEFPKEGPSILRIQQVVRGDSAAYFCASSRGAGDIQYFGAGTRLSVL.

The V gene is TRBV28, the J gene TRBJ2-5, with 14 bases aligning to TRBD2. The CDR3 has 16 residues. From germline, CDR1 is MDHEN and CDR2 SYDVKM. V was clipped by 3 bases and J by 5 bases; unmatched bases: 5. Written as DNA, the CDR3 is TGTGCCAGCAGTTTCGGGACTAGCGGGAGCGGTGAGACCCAGTACTTC. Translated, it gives CASSFGTSGSGETQYF.

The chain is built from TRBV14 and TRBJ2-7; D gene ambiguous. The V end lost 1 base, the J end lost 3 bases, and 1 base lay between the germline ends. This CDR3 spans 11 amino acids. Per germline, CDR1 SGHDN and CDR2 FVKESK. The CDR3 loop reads CASSQGYEQYF. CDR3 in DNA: TGTGCCAGCAGCCAAGGCTACGAGCAGTACTTC. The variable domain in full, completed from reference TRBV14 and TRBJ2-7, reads EAGVTQFPSHSVIEKGQTVTLRCDPISGHDNLYWYRRVMGKEIKFLLHFVKESKQDESGMPNNRFLAERTGGTYSTLKVQPAELEDSGVYFCASSQGYEQYFGPGTRLTVT.

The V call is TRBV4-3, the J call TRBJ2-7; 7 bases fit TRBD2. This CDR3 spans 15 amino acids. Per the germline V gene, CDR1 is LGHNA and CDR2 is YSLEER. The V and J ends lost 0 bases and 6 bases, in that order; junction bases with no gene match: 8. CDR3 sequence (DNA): TGCGCCAGCAGCCAAGAAGGACTAGTCTCTGGCGAGCAGTACTTC. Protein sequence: CASSQEGLVSGEQYF.

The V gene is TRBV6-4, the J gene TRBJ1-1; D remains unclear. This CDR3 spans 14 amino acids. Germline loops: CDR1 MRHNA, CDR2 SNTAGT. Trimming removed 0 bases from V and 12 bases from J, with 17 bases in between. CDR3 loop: CASSDSIGVYPTFF. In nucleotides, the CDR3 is TGTGCCAGCAGTGACTCGATCGGTGTGTATCCTACTTTCTTT.